This TCR beta chain was obtained from a study of cytomegalovirus exposure and HLA in healthy donors. Notes on the study in general: The study had only CMV serostatus as immune exposure information.

A word on this clone: Its antigen is unknown.

V was shortened by 4 bases and J by 0 bases, with 9 bases between the two germline ends. Per germline, CDR1 SEHNR and CDR2 FQNEAQ (reference sequence). The CDR3 has 15 amino acids. Amplification used 60 Vbeta primers and 13 Jbeta primers. Generated by immunoSEQ multiplex PCR, the TCRdb table keeps only in-frame clones and is missing some. The table has 200,000 or so clones, 65% to 85% seen once; the top ten hold 0.098%. The clonotype originates from a boy between 2 and 15 years old in good health and CMV-seronegative. Sequences were obtained from PBMCs. The rearrangement joins TRBV7-9 to TRBJ2-2; maybe TRBD1 (6 bases). The CDR3 DNA reads TGTGCCAGCAGCTGGAACAGGGCGAACACCGGGGAGCTGTTTTTT. This gives the protein CASSWNRANTGELFF.